Each of the 9 T cell receptor beta chains below was sequenced from the same sample in a study of neurological immune-mediated disorders. A single record per CDR3 protein comes from TCRdb applying MiXCR to the 5' RACE reads. The table has some 70,000 distinct CDR3 sequences, 4.5% to 5.5% seen once. Material for sequencing was PBMCs. The receptors were sampled from a man aged 25 to 40 with multiple sclerosis.

This clonotype was observed many times. The chain links TRBV7-8 to TRBJ1-2; 10 bases line up with TRBD1. This CDR3 is 16 amino acids long. The junction had 12 bases not matched to a gene; V was cut back by 5 bases and J by 6 bases. Germline V CDR1 and CDR2: SGHVS, FQNEAQ. The CDR3 here is CASSTGSGTGVDGYTF. The CDR3 nucleotides are TGTGCCAGCAGCACCGGATCAGGGACAGGGGTGGATGGCTACACCTTC.

The table lists this clonotype with a few counts. This chain connects TRBV5-6 to TRBJ1-1; weak D call: TRBD1 (5 bases). The V gene's germline CDR1 is SGHDT and CDR2 YYEEEE. V was cut by 4 bases and J by 3 bases, with 10 bases left in between. This CDR3 has 13 amino acids. CDR3 DNA sequence: TGTGCCAGCAGCCATGGGGGATACACTGAAGCTTTCTTT. Its protein product is CASSHGGYTEAFF.

The table lists this clonotype with many counts. This sequence joins TRBV20-1 and TRBJ2-1, with a weak D call TRBD2 (7 bases). The CDR3 totals 16 residues. Trimming pared 0 bases from V and 4 bases from J, leaving 16 bases between. Looked up from germline, CDR1 is DFQATT and CDR2 is SNEGSKA (reference sequence). The CDR3 sequence: CSARDVMGGPYNEQFF. The CDR3 DNA reads as TGCAGTGCTAGAGATGTAATGGGGGGGCCTTACAATGAGCAGTTCTTC.

The rearrangement links TRBV5-1 to TRBJ1-1; TRBD1 matches at 7 bases. This CDR3 has 13 amino acids. Germline V gene lookup returns CDR1 SGHRS and CDR2 YFSETQ. The trim removed 5 bases at V and 5 bases at J, leaving 6 bases unmatched. CDR3 amino acids: CASRLGGRTEAFF. The CDR3 nucleotides read TGCGCCAGCAGGCTAGGGGGCCGGACTGAAGCTTTCTTT. The full variable domain, completed using reference TRBV5-1 and TRBJ1-1, is KAGVTQTPRYLIKTRGQQVTLSCSPISGHRSVSWYQQTPGQGLQFLFEYFSETQRNKGNFPGRFSGRQFSNSRSEMNVSTLELGDSALYLCASRLGGRTEAFFGQGTRLTVV.

The CDR3 nucleotides are TGTGCAAACACCCCCCGCTACACCTTC. Residues: CANTPRYTF. V usage is TRBV12-3 or TRBV12-4 and J usage is TRBJ1-2; D call uncertain. This CDR3 region has 9 residues.

This clonotype has a handful of counts. This rearrangement joins TRBV5-6 to TRBJ2-4; no firm D call. The CDR3 spans 17 residues. The germline V gene encodes CDR1 SGHDT and CDR2 YYEEEE. The V end lost 1 base, the J end lost 7 bases, and 21 bases lay between the germline ends. The CDR3 here is CASSLPPLTKKVNIQYF. The CDR3, as DNA: TGTGCCAGCAGCTTGCCCCCTTTAACCAAAAAGGTGAACATTCAGTACTTC. The entire variable domain, with the rest obtained from reference TRBV5-6 and TRBJ2-4, is as follows: DAGVTQSPTHLIKTRGQQVTLRCSPKSGHDTVSWYQQALGQGPQFIFQYYEEEERQRGNFPDRFSGHQFPNYSSELNVNALLLGDSALYLCASSLPPLTKKVNIQYFGAGTRLSVL.

This clonotype was recorded at least ten times. The chain recombines TRBV9 with TRBJ2-3, with 7 bases identical to TRBD1. The CDR3 is 16 amino acids. V gave up 4 bases and J gave up 0 bases; unmatched junction bases: 8. Germline assignment: CDR1 SGDLS and CDR2 YYNGEE. CDR3: CASSPTGQASTDTQYF. Written as DNA, the CDR3 is TGTGCCAGCAGCCCTACCGGACAGGCCAGCACAGATACGCAGTATTTT. Variable domain in full (rest from reference TRBV9 and TRBJ2-3): DSGVTQTPKHLITATGQRVTLRCSPRSGDLSVYWYQQSLDQGLQFLIQYYNGEERAKGNILERFSAQQFPDLHSELNLSSLELGDSALYFCASSPTGQASTDTQYFGPGTRLTVL.

The V gene is TRBV9, the J gene TRBJ2-3; 7 nucleotides agree with TRBD1. Germline assignment: CDR1 SGDLS and CDR2 YYNGEE. Unmatched junction bases numbered 1, after V lost 5 bases and J lost 4 bases. This CDR3 region has 12 residues. The DNA for the CDR3 is TGTGCCAGCAGGGGACAGTCAGATACGCAGTATTTT. Translated: CASRGQSDTQYF.

Many counts were recorded for this clonotype. The V gene is TRBV7-9, the J gene TRBJ1-2; D is undetermined. Per the germline V gene, CDR1 is SEHNR and CDR2 is FQNEAQ (reference sequence). CDR3 length: 12 residues. V was clipped by 5 bases and J by 4 bases, with 8 bases between them. CDR3 in amino acids: CASSSYSYGYTF. The CDR3 coding sequence is TGTGCCAGCAGCAGTTACTCCTATGGCTACACCTTC.